This T cell receptor (beta chain) was recovered during a study of blood T cell repertoires in COVID-19. Study in general: The study drew acute and convalescent COVID-19 samples from the United States, Italy and Spain. From T cells, B-cell-depleted T cells, or PBMCs came the material, which was cDNA or gDNA.

Authors' processing steps: Nucleated cell number was recorded as an estimate derived from reference gene primer amplification. TCRdb keeps only in-frame clones here, not all; method: immunoSEQ multiplex PCR. For V, J and clone size, that table is used; D and trimming come from the DNA. The profile shows under 170,000 clones, approximately 84% of them singletons. The ends were cut back, 6 bases at V and 3 bases at J, with 12 bases in the middle. CDR1 and CDR2 (germline): MNHEY, SVGAGI. This CDR3 comprises 15 residues. Sequencing was done on a sample of peripheral blood. The chain joins TRBV6-5 to TRBJ1-6; no reliable D call. The TCR was taken from a man between 70 and 80 years old with acute or convalescent COVID-19. CDR3: CASSEAVVYNSPLHF. CDR3 in DNA: TGTGCCAGCAGCGAGGCGGTCGTCTATAATTCACCCCTCCACTTT.